Following are 29 T cell receptor beta chains from one sample sequenced in a study of T cells in Graves' hyperthyroidism and ophthalmopathy. Authors of the study amplified TCR beta CDR3 regions from RNA transcripts. First-round RT-PCR targeting the TCR CDR3 was performed with the HTBI primer set. TCRdb analysed the multiplex PCR reads with MiXCR anew, one entry per CDR3 protein. Of 750,000 to 900,000 distinct CDR3 sequences in the sample, roughly 37% were seen once. The sample taken for sequencing was blood. The receptors shown here come from a man aged 18-30 years with Graves' hyperthyroidism.

This clonotype turned up a few times. The J gene is TRBJ1-6, the V gene TRBV7-2, with D possibly being TRBD1 (5 bases). The V end was cut by 7 bases, the J end by 7 bases, with 20 bases between. CDR1 is SGHTA and CDR2 is FQGNSA in the germline V gene. This CDR3 spans 16 amino acids. The CDR3 here is CASTWPGDGENSPLHF. The CDR3 coding sequence is TGTGCCAGCACCTGGCCCGGGGACGGCGAAAATTCACCCCTCCACTTT.

The chain uses TRBV25-1 and TRBJ1-1; D is unresolved. The CDR3 contains 13 residues. Trimming took 4 bases from V and 6 from J, leaving 12 bases between them. Looked up from germline, CDR1 is MGHDK and CDR2 is SYGVNS. The CDR3 protein is CASSAQLIPEAFF. The CDR3 coding sequence is TGTGCCAGCAGTGCACAGCTAATCCCTGAAGCTTTCTTT.

This clonotype occurred many times. The CDR3 nucleotides read TGTGCCACCAGCAGAGTGACCAGGGTTGGCTACACCTTC. This gives the protein CATSRVTRVGYTF. The J gene is TRBJ1-2, the V gene TRBV15; weak D call: TRBD1 (5 bases). Trimming took off 1 base at V and 7 bases at J, with 10 bases between the two ends. From germline, CDR1 is LNHNV and CDR2 YYDKDF (reference sequence). The CDR3 length is 13 residues.

This clonotype appeared a few times. The CDR3 nucleotides read TGTGCCAGCAGTCCGCCCCGGACAGGCCTTTATGGCTACACCTTC. Protein product: CASSPPRTGLYGYTF. The chain recombines TRBV6-5 with TRBJ1-2; 7 bases map to TRBD1. Germline CDR1 MNHEY, CDR2 SVGAGI. Trimming at V came to 5 bases and at J to 5 bases, leaving 11 bases not matched to a gene. The CDR3 runs to 15 residues.

This clonotype showed up many times. CDR3 region: CASRADRQETQYF. Written as DNA, the CDR3 is TGTGCCAGCAGGGCAGACAGACAAGAGACCCAGTACTTC. The V gene is TRBV7-9, the J gene TRBJ2-5; TRBD1 is a possible D gene (5 bases). Per the germline V gene, CDR1 is SEHNR and CDR2 is FQNEAQ (reference sequence). This CDR3 is 13 amino acids long. V dropped 6 bases and J dropped 2 bases, with 10 bases sitting between them.

The sample holds a few counts of this clonotype. The CDR3 region is CASSPSQDMRSYEQYF. CDR3 nucleotide sequence: TGTGCCAGCAGCCCCAGCCAGGACATGAGGTCCTACGAGCAGTACTTC. The chain links TRBV9 to TRBJ2-7; perhaps TRBD1 as D (5 bases). Germline CDR1 SGDLS, CDR2 YYNGEE. The V and J ends lost 4 bases and 1 base respectively, with 18 bases between them. The CDR3 sequence is 16 residues long.

Written as DNA, the CDR3 is TGTGCCAGCAAAGGGGGTACTGGGGCCAACGTCCTGACTTTC. It encodes CASKGGTGANVLTF. The rearrangement links TRBV12-3 or TRBV12-4 to TRBJ2-6; a weak D match, TRBD1 (6 bases). The ends were cut back, 7 bases at V and 2 bases at J, with 9 bases in the middle. This CDR3 comprises 14 residues.

The chain carries TRBV2 and TRBJ1-4; D unresolved. Deletions cut 5 bases from V and 6 bases from J, with 16 bases between. This CDR3 is 15 amino acids long. Germline CDR1 SNHLY, CDR2 FYNNEI. CDR3 coding DNA: TGTGCCAGCAGTAACCCACAGAGCGAATATGAAAAACTGTTTTTT. This gives the protein CASSNPQSEYEKLFF.

The gene calls are TRBV28 and TRBJ2-7; the D gene is possibly TRBD2 (7 bases). The CDR3 sequence is 13 residues long. Germline V gene data show CDR1 as MDHEN and CDR2 as SYDVKM. V lost 10 bases to trimming and J lost 1 base, with 14 bases between them. Here the CDR3 reads CATPSGTSYEQYF. The CDR3 region has the DNA TGTGCCACCCCAAGCGGGACATCCTACGAGCAGTACTTC.

A few counts support this clonotype. The genes are TRBV5-5 and TRBJ2-2; 7 nucleotides line up with TRBD1. Losses at the gene ends were 5 bases for V and 1 base for J; bases not matched to a gene: 5. CDR3 size: 15 residues. Germline-derived CDR1 and CDR2 are SGHKS and YYEKEE (reference sequence). CDR3 sequence reads: CASSGTVLNTGELFF. CDR3 DNA sequence: TGTGCCAGCAGTGGGACAGTCTTGAACACCGGGGAGCTGTTTTTT.

In nucleotides, the CDR3 is TGCAGCGTTGGGGGTAGTCTCACAGATACGCAGTATTTT. Amino acids: CSVGGSLTDTQYF. The chain employs TRBV29-1 and TRBJ2-3; D gene ambiguous. Per germline, CDR1 SQVTM and CDR2 ANQGSEA. This CDR3 spans 13 amino acids. Trimming removed 4 bases at V and 2 bases at J, with 10 bases between.

This clonotype was seen at least ten times. V and J are TRBV29-1 and TRBJ1-1; TRBD1 aligns across 8 bases. The CDR3 sequence is 13 residues long. Germline values: CDR1 SQVTM, CDR2 ANQGSEA. Losses at the gene ends were 4 bases for V and 3 bases for J; bases not matched to a gene: 4. CDR3 sequence reads: CSVAQGADTEAFF. CDR3 nucleotides: TGCAGCGTTGCCCAGGGGGCGGACACTGAAGCTTTCTTT. The full variable domain, in which reference TRBV29-1 and TRBJ1-1 provide the parts outside the CDR3, is SAVISQKPSRDICQRGTSLTIQCQVDSQVTMMFWYRQQPGQSLTLIATANQGSEATYESGFVIDKFPISRPNLTFSTLTVSNMSPEDSSIYLCSVAQGADTEAFFGQGTRLTVV.

This clonotype was detected a few times. The genes are TRBV19 and TRBJ1-1; unclear D gene. Germline V gives CDR1 LNHDA, CDR2 SQIVND (reference sequence). V was cut by 3 bases and J by 1 base, with 6 bases left in between. CDR3 size: 13 residues. CDR3 amino acids: CASSIKSNTEAFF. The CDR3 nucleotides are TGTGCCAGTAGTATTAAGTCGAACACTGAAGCTTTCTTT.

The chain carries TRBV4-2 and TRBJ1-1, with D tentatively TRBD1 (5 bases). The CDR3 covers 14 residues. The germline V gene encodes CDR1 LGHNA and CDR2 YNFKEQ. V was trimmed by 1 base and J by 2 bases, leaving 8 bases between them. In nucleotides, the CDR3 is TGTGCCAGCAGCCAAGGAGACAGTAACACTGAAGCTTTCTTT. This gives the protein CASSQGDSNTEAFF.

The chain combines TRBV7-9 with TRBJ1-1; unclear D gene. Germline values: CDR1 SEHNR, CDR2 FQNEAQ (reference sequence). Deletions cut 5 bases from V and 3 bases from J, with 19 bases between. The CDR3 is made up of 16 amino acids. CDR3 sequence: CASSQDLAGEDTEAFF. CDR3 nucleotide sequence: TGTGCCAGCAGCCAAGATCTGGCTGGGGAGGACACTGAAGCTTTCTTT.

V gene TRBV11-3 combines with J gene TRBJ2-5; D is ambiguous. Trimming removed 3 bases at V and 0 bases at J, with 14 bases between. CDR1 and CDR2 (germline): SGHNT, YENEEA. CDR3 size: 16 residues. CDR3 coding DNA: TGTGCCAGCAGCTTCCTCTCCTCGGGTTACCAAGAGACCCAGTACTTC. This sequence encodes CASSFLSSGYQETQYF.

The rearrangement joins TRBV28 to TRBJ1-2; 7 positions agree with TRBD1. The junction had 4 bases not matched to a gene; V was cut back by 5 bases and J by 7 bases. Germline loops: CDR1 MDHEN, CDR2 SYDVKM. The CDR3 runs to 12 residues. The CDR3 loop reads CASSPDRVGYTF. CDR3 in DNA: TGTGCCAGCAGTCCCGACAGGGTTGGCTACACCTTC.

The chain joins TRBV6-1 to TRBJ2-7, with a weak D call TRBD1 (5 bases). The CDR3 is 12 residues long. The germline gives CDR1 MNHNS, CDR2 SASEGT. The V and J ends lost 6 bases and 2 bases respectively, with 8 bases between them. Here the CDR3 reads CASSRATYEQYF. CDR3 coding DNA: TGTGCCAGCAGCAGGGCGACCTACGAGCAGTACTTC.

Notes on this clonotype: A junction boundary mismatches the germline segment, possibly from a read error. The chain employs TRBV7-8 and TRBJ1-1, with D unclear. This CDR3 is 13 amino acids long. Germline V lookup: CDR1 SGHVS, CDR2 FQNEAQ. CDR3 loop: CASSPLSDTEAFF. DNA for the CDR3: TGCGCCAGCAGCCCCCTTTCGGACACTGAAGCTTTCTTT.

Many counts were recorded for this clonotype. The chain carries TRBV7-6 and TRBJ1-1, with TRBD1 as a possible D gene (6 bases). V dropped 2 bases and J dropped 5 bases, with 15 bases sitting between them. Germline assignment: CDR1 SGHVS and CDR2 FNYEAQ. CDR3 size: 15 residues. CDR3 region: CASSLTDRLVTEAFF. The CDR3 nucleotides read TGTGCCAGCAGCTTAACCGACAGGTTGGTGACTGAAGCTTTCTTT.

On this clonotype: A much larger clone differs from this one at a single base, so this may be a read error. The genes are TRBV10-3 and TRBJ2-7, with D unresolved. From germline, CDR1 is ENHRY and CDR2 SYGVKD. The CDR3 sequence is 16 residues long. The CDR3, as DNA: TGTGCCATCAGTGAGTTTCCTGACACCTGGTCCTACGAGCAGTGCTTC. Amino acid sequence: CAISEFPDTWSYEQCF.

The chain links TRBV7-9 to TRBJ1-4; 9 bases are shared with TRBD1. J lost 3 bases, V lost 4 bases, and 12 bases had no gene match. In germline, CDR1 is SEHNR, CDR2 FQNEAQ (reference sequence). The CDR3 totals 18 residues. The CDR3 region has the DNA TGTGCCAGCAGCTCGTGGGACAGGGACCCCGGGGCTAATGAAAAACTGTTTTTT. Translation: CASSSWDRDPGANEKLFF. Full variable domain (missing parts from reference TRBV7-9 and TRBJ1-4): DTGVSQNPRHKITKRGQNVTFRCDPISEHNRLYWYRQTLGQGPEFLTYFQNEAQLEKSRLLSDRFSAERPKGSFSTLEIQRTEQGDSAMYLCASSSWDRDPGANEKLFFGSGTQLSVL.

Remarks on this clonotype: A much larger clone differs by one base, so this may be a read error. J is TRBJ1-5 and V is TRBV19; TRBD1 matches at 7 bases. V gave up 8 bases and J gave up 0 bases; unmatched junction bases: 7. CDR1 and CDR2 (germline): LNHDA, SQIVND (reference sequence). There are 15 residues in the CDR3. This chain's CDR3 is CASWDSPYSNQPQHF. For the CDR3, the DNA is TGTGCCAGTTGGGACAGCCCTTATAGCAATCAGCCCCAGCATTTT.

The sample holds a few counts of this clonotype. The chain recombines TRBV12-3 or TRBV12-4 with TRBJ2-5; 12 nucleotides line up with TRBD2. This CDR3 is 16 amino acids long. The trim removed 5 bases at V and 1 base at J, leaving 5 bases unmatched. CDR3 residues: CASSRRTSGAQETQYF. CDR3 DNA: TGTGCCAGCAGTCGCCGGACTAGCGGGGCCCAAGAGACCCAGTACTTC.

This clonotype was detected a few times. V and J are TRBV7-2 and TRBJ1-5; 8 bases line up with TRBD1. This CDR3 comprises 14 residues. V shed 4 bases, J shed 9 bases, and the junction held 8 bases outside the gene matches. Germline CDR1 reads SGHTA; CDR2 reads FQGNSA. The CDR3 protein is CASSSWDRQGPQHF. DNA of the CDR3: TGTGCCAGCAGCTCGTGGGACAGGCAGGGGCCCCAGCATTTT.

A remark on this clonotype: A much larger clone differs from this one at a single base, so this may be a read error. The chain uses TRBV7-9 and TRBJ1-1; TRBD1 might be the D (6 bases). The CDR3 has 15 residues. Germline V CDR1 and CDR2: SEHNR, FQNEAQ (reference sequence). This CDR3 is CANSLRGHGNTEAFF. The CDR3 bases are TGTGCCAACAGCTTAAGGGGACACGGGAACACTGAAGCTTTCTTT.

DNA of the CDR3: TGTGCCAGCAGTTTAGAGGGAGGCTACAGAGGAGCTTTCTTT. The encoded protein is CASSLEGGYRGAFF. The V and J genes are TRBV12-3 or TRBV12-4 and TRBJ1-1, with unresolved D. The CDR3 loop spans 14 amino acids. V lost 1 base and J 10 bases, leaving 16 bases between the germline ends.

On this clonotype: Possible read error: a much larger clone is one base away. The chain joins TRBV7-9 to TRBJ2-5, with 8 nucleotides matching TRBD1. Germline lookup yields CDR1 SEHNR and CDR2 FQNEAQ (reference sequence). This CDR3 spans 12 amino acids. CDR3 loop: CTCSGGRETQYF. The CDR3 nucleotides read TGTACCTGCTCAGGGGGCCGAGAGACCCAGTACTTC.

The V gene is TRBV2, the J gene TRBJ1-2; D might be TRBD1 (5 bases). V lost 4 bases, J lost 3 bases, and 12 bases lay in between. The germline V gene has CDR1 SNHLY and CDR2 FYNNEI. This CDR3 is built from 14 residues. CDR3 bases: TGTGCCAGCAGTGTAGAAGGGACCCACTATGGCTACACCTTC. It is translated as CASSVEGTHYGYTF.